Listed here are 5 T cell receptor beta chains from one sample, sequenced in a study of Ad26.COV2.S vaccination and SARS-CoV-2 variants. Treatment reported: over 15 received Ad26.COV2.S at low or high dose, single or two shots; 5 received placebo; per-sample allocation not given. On day 63 after the first injection, vaccine and placebo recipients gave samples. Clones were read by immunoSEQ multiplex PCR, and TCRdb kept only the in-frame ones, dropping some. This sample has 300,000 to 400,000 clones, with 85% found just once. Sequences were derived from peripheral blood, sampled in a trial of Ad26.COV2.S vaccine versus placebo. The receptor source for this set is a person aged 18-65 years who received the Ad26.COV2.S COVID-19 vaccine or a placebo.

The V and J genes are TRBV6-5 and TRBJ2-5, with 8 bases matching TRBD2. The CDR3 contains 13 residues. V dropped 6 bases and J dropped 2; count of bases not matched to a gene: 2. Germline V gene data show CDR1 as MNHEY and CDR2 as SVGAGI. The DNA for the CDR3 is TGTGCCAGCAGGGCTAGCGGGCAAGAGACCCAGTACTTC. This encodes CASRASGQETQYF.

The CDR3 coding sequence is TGTGCCAGCAGCCAAGAAAACGGGGGGGCCTACGAGCAGTACTTC. This translates into CASSQENGGAYEQYF. The chain uses TRBV4-2 and TRBJ2-7; 8 bases align to TRBD2. With V trimmed by 0 bases and J by 2 bases, 3 bases remained unmatched. Per germline, CDR1 LGHNA and CDR2 YNFKEQ. This CDR3 contains 15 residues.

This clone has just one count. J is TRBJ2-7 and V is TRBV28; 10 bases line up with TRBD1. The V and J ends lost 5 bases and 7 bases, in that order; junction bases with no gene match: 8. This CDR3 spans 14 amino acids. Germline loops: CDR1 MDHEN, CDR2 SYDVKM. CDR3 coding DNA: TGTGCCAGCAGTCCCGGGGACAGGGGAGGTGAGCAGTACTTC. Amino acids: CASSPGDRGGEQYF.

The chain recombines TRBV28 with TRBJ1-3; the D gene is possibly TRBD1 (6 bases). Germline values: CDR1 MDHEN, CDR2 SYDVKM. The CDR3 has 14 amino acids. V lost 6 bases and J 4 bases, leaving 13 bases between the germline ends. The CDR3 sequence is CASSLPGQGNTIYF. The CDR3 DNA reads TGTGCCAGCAGCTTGCCCGGACAGGGAAACACCATATATTTT.

This chain connects TRBV3-1 (or the pseudogene TRBV3-2) to TRBJ1-6, with D hard to call. The CDR3 length is 14 residues. CDR1 and CDR2 (germline): LGHDT, YNNKEL (reference sequence). The ends were cut back, 7 bases at V and 5 bases at J, with 12 bases in the middle. The CDR3 nucleotides are TGTGCCAGCAATAGAGCGGGGAATAATTCACCCCTCCACTTT. Translated: CASNRAGNNSPLHF.